This T cell receptor beta chain was sequenced in a study of blood T cell repertoires in COVID-19. Study as a whole: Researchers got acute and convalescent COVID-19 samples from the United States, Italy and Spain.

CDR1 and CDR2 (germline): MNHEY, SVGAGI. There are 13 residues in the CDR3. V lost 6 bases to trimming and J lost 5 bases, with 13 bases between them. As originally analysed: Estimates of nucleated cell counts were drawn from the amplification of reference gene primers. The repertoire was sequenced with immunoSEQ multiplex PCR; TCRdb's copy has only in-frame clones and lacks some. V and J calls plus clone size are reproduced from that table; the DNA served to infer D and trimming. The sample shows tens of thousands of clones, about 85% of them seen only once. Sequenced material: peripheral blood. This clonotype was sampled from a man aged 50 or older with active COVID-19. This chain connects TRBV6-5 to TRBJ2-5; possibly TRBD2 for D (5 bases). In nucleotides, the CDR3 is TGTGCCAGCAGGGTCCCCTCGGGGGAGACCCAGTACTTC. Translating gives CASRVPSGETQYF.